The sequence of this T cell receptor (beta chain) was determined in a study of blood T cell repertoires in COVID-19. Study-wide background: COVID-19 samples from acute and convalescent phases originated in the United States, Italy and Spain. From T cells, B-cell-depleted T cells, or PBMCs came the material, which was cDNA or gDNA.

This CDR3 is built from 15 residues. V lost 1 base and J 1 base, leaving 10 bases between the germline ends. CDR1 and CDR2 (germline): SGHAT, FQNNGV. How the authors handled the data: Using reference gene primer amplification, nucleated cell counts were estimated. Repertoires were generated with immunoSEQ multiplex PCR, while TCRdb's copy carries only in-frame clones and drops some. D and trimming were read from the DNA, whereas the V and J calls and clone size are those reported in that table. The sample contains 110,000 to 150,000 clones, 80% to 85% of which appear only once. The TCR originated in a woman over 75 with acute or convalescent COVID-19. The sequenced sample was peripheral blood. The V gene is TRBV11-2, the J gene TRBJ2-5; the D gene is possibly TRBD2 (6 bases). CDR3 region: CASSLGAAGQETQYF. CDR3 bases: TGTGCCAGCAGCTTAGGCGCAGCGGGCCAAGAGACCCAGTACTTC. The whole variable domain, filled in from reference TRBV11-2 and TRBJ2-5, reads EAGVAQSPRYKIIEKRQSVAFWCNPISGHATLYWYQQILGQGPKLLIQFQNNGVVDDSQLPKDRFSAERLKGVDSTLKIQPAKLEDSAVYLCASSLGAAGQETQYFGPGTRLLVL.